One sample yielded the 10 T cell receptor beta chains listed below, sequenced in a study of T cell responses to AZD1222 COVID-19 vaccine. Data came from immunoSEQ multiplex PCR; TCRdb stores just in-frame clones and leaves some out. The table has around 130,000 clones, nearly 90% seen once. The sequencing here drew on peripheral blood, taken 28 days after the second AZD1222 dose. The source of these receptors is an adult who received the AZD1222 COVID-19 vaccine.

This chain joins TRBV30 and TRBJ1-3, with D uncertain. Germline values: CDR1 GTSNPN, CDR2 SVGIG (reference sequence). Trimming removed 7 bases at V and 2 bases at J, with 9 bases between. This CDR3 spans 12 amino acids. CDR3 protein: CASPAAGNTIYF. For the CDR3, the DNA is TGTGCCTCTCCGGCGGCTGGAAACACCATATATTTT. Variable domain in full (rest from reference TRBV30 and TRBJ1-3): SQTIHQWPATLVQPVGSPLSLECTVEGTSNPNLYWYRQAAGRGLQLLFYSVGIGQISSEVPQNLSASRPQDRQFILSSKKLLLSDSGFYLCASPAAGNTIYFGEGSWLTVV.

This chain links TRBV11-3 with TRBJ2-4; D is ambiguous. Germline V gene lookup returns CDR1 SGHNT and CDR2 YENEEA. With 2 bases removed from V and 5 bases from J, the gap between germline ends came to 7 bases. This CDR3 is built from 13 residues. The CDR3 DNA reads as TGTGCCAGCAGCTTAAACGAGGAAAACATTCAGTACTTC. Amino acid sequence: CASSLNEENIQYF.

The gene calls are TRBV5-4 and TRBJ2-7, with a weak D call TRBD1 (6 bases). The germline V gene has CDR1 SGHNT and CDR2 YYREEE (reference sequence). The CDR3 sequence is 13 residues long. Between the trimmed V and J ends, which lost 5 bases and 7 bases, there was a span of 16 bases. The CDR3 loop reads CASRMAQGKEQYF. The CDR3 DNA reads as TGTGCCAGCAGAATGGCACAGGGTAAAGAGCAGTACTTC. Full variable domain (outside the CDR3, taken from reference TRBV5-4 and TRBJ2-7): ETGVTQSPTHLIKTRGQQVTLRCSSQSGHNTVSWYQQALGQGPQFIFQYYREEENGRGNFPPRFSGLQFPNYSSELNVNALELDDSALYLCASRMAQGKEQYFGPGTRLTVT.

V and J are TRBV6-5 and TRBJ1-2; TRBD1 agrees at 9 bases. CDR3 length: 15 residues. V lost 7 bases to trimming and J lost 2 bases; unmatched junction nucleotides: 8. CDR1 is MNHEY and CDR2 is SVGAGI in the germline V gene. This CDR3 reads CASTPGQGGNYGYTF. The CDR3 coding sequence is TGTGCCAGCACCCCGGGACAGGGAGGGAACTATGGCTACACCTTC.

The rearrangement uses TRBV2 and TRBJ2-2; weak D call: TRBD1 (6 bases). This CDR3 comprises 15 residues. Germline CDR1 SNHLY, CDR2 FYNNEI. The germline V and J ends were trimmed by 3 bases and 3 bases, with 11 bases remaining between them. The CDR3 DNA reads TGTGCCAGCAGTGAGGGTGCAGGGGACACCGGGGAGCTGTTTTTT. Amino acids: CASSEGAGDTGELFF. The full variable domain, rest sourced from reference TRBV2 and TRBJ2-2, is EPEVTQTPSHQVTQMGQEVILRCVPISNHLYFYWYRQILGQKVEFLVSFYNNEISEKSEIFDDQFSVERPDGSNFTLKIRSTKLEDSAMYFCASSEGAGDTGELFFGEGSRLTVL.

V usage is TRBV15 and J usage is TRBJ2-3, with no clear D. This CDR3 contains 16 residues. V lost 5 bases, J lost 0 bases, and 15 bases lay in between. In germline, CDR1 is LNHNV, CDR2 YYDKDF (reference sequence). CDR3 residues: CATSPLAGPSTDTQYF. The CDR3 region has the DNA TGTGCCACCAGCCCTCTGGCTGGTCCTAGCACAGATACGCAGTATTTT.

The gene calls are TRBV4-3 and TRBJ1-1; possibly TRBD1 for D (6 bases). Trimming took off 0 bases at V and 0 bases at J, with 17 bases between the two ends. The CDR3 runs 18 residues. The germline CDR1 and CDR2 sequences are LGHNA and YSLEER. The CDR3 reads CASSQDNGTPDMNTEAFF. DNA of the CDR3: TGCGCCAGCAGCCAAGACAACGGGACACCTGACATGAACACTGAAGCTTTCTTT.

J is TRBJ2-7 and V is TRBV14; perhaps D is TRBD1 or TRBD2 (6 bases each). This CDR3 region has 16 residues. Looked up from germline, CDR1 is SGHDN and CDR2 is FVKESK. Trimming removed 4 bases from V and 5 bases from J, with 21 bases in between. This chain's CDR3 is CASSRQAGGPGDEQYF. DNA for the CDR3: TGTGCCAGCAGCCGTCAGGCAGGAGGGCCAGGGGACGAGCAGTACTTC. Full variable domain (rest looked up from reference TRBV14 and TRBJ2-7): EAGVTQFPSHSVIEKGQTVTLRCDPISGHDNLYWYRRVMGKEIKFLLHFVKESKQDESGMPNNRFLAERTGGTYSTLKVQPAELEDSGVYFCASSRQAGGPGDEQYFGPGTRLTVT.

The chain uses TRBV20-1 and TRBJ2-1; D unclear. Germline V gene lookup returns CDR1 DFQATT and CDR2 SNEGSKA (reference sequence). V lost 3 bases, J lost 6 bases, and 18 bases lay in between. The CDR3 has 15 residues. The DNA for the CDR3 is TGCAGTGCTAGTCCCGGGCTCTTCACCCGCAATGAGCAGTTCTTC. Translation: CSASPGLFTRNEQFF.

The CDR3 coding sequence is TGTGCCAGTAGAAAAGGACAGGGATCCTACGAGCAGTACTTC. Translating gives CASRKGQGSYEQYF. The gene calls are TRBV19 and TRBJ2-7; 8 bases are shared with TRBD1. CDR1 and CDR2 (germline): LNHDA, SQIVND (reference sequence). The CDR3 runs 14 residues. With V trimmed by 6 bases and J by 1 base, 5 bases remained unmatched.